The text below deals with one TCR beta chain. These data belong to a study of cytomegalovirus exposure and HLA in healthy donors. The PCR employed 60 Vbeta primers together with 13 Jbeta primers. Profiling relied on immunoSEQ multiplex PCR, and the TCRdb table lists in-frame clones only, not all of them. Its table records around 53,000 clones. Germline CDR1 reads SEHNR; CDR2 reads FQNEAQ (reference sequence). V lost 0 bases and J lost 3; bases outside the gene matches: 8. The CDR3 has 16 residues. The J gene is TRBJ2-7, the V gene TRBV7-9; 7 bases are a match to TRBD1. This receptor was taken from a male donor in good health and CMV-seropositive. Sequencing used PBMCs. CDR3 amino acids: CASSLALRGLDYEQYF. For the CDR3, the DNA is TGTGCCAGCAGCTTAGCGCTAAGGGGGCTGGACTACGAGCAGTACTTC. Full variable domain (remainder filled in from reference TRBV7-9 and TRBJ2-7): DTGVSQNPRHKITKRGQNVTFRCDPISEHNRLYWYRQTLGQGPEFLTYFQNEAQLEKSRLLSDRFSAERPKGSFSTLEIQRTEQGDSAMYLCASSLALRGLDYEQYFGPGTRLTVT.